This TCR beta chain was identified during a study of regulatory T cells in long-lasting Graves disease. Both iRepertoire HTBI primers and Arm-PCR of CDR3 regions were used to build the TCR beta libraries. Original handling: Sample data revealed approximately 60 TRBV and more than 13 TRBJ segments. One entry per CDR3 protein results from TCRdb running MiXCR on the multiplex PCR reads. TCRdb's processing, not the authors' own work, is the source of the V and J calls. The sample has 240,000 or so distinct CDR3 sequences; 20% to 25% are singletons. The V and J ends lost 0 bases and 1 base respectively, with 3 bases between them. This CDR3 spans 13 amino acids. The V gene's germline CDR1 is LNHNV and CDR2 YYDKDF (reference sequence). The time point here: newly diagnosed GD, antithyroid drugs for less than 3 months. Extracted PBMC RNA gave rise to the TCR library. As collected, the peripheral blood samples measured around 9 milliliters each and went into EDTA tubes.

This clonotype occurred many times. The antigen is undetermined. Findings of the study overall: Persistent disease samples used TRBV28, TRBJ1-2 and TRBJ2-5 preferentially. It is possible that accuracy was reduced by the small size of the sample.

The specimen was peripheral blood mononuclear cells (PBMCs), collected at new diagnosis, from a patient treated with antithyroid drugs. The sequence came from a female donor with Graves disease. The genes are TRBV15 and TRBJ1-1; the D is unclear. The CDR3 DNA sequence: TGTGCCACCAGCAGAGACCCGAACACTGAAGCTTTCTTT. Its translation is CATSRDPNTEAFF.